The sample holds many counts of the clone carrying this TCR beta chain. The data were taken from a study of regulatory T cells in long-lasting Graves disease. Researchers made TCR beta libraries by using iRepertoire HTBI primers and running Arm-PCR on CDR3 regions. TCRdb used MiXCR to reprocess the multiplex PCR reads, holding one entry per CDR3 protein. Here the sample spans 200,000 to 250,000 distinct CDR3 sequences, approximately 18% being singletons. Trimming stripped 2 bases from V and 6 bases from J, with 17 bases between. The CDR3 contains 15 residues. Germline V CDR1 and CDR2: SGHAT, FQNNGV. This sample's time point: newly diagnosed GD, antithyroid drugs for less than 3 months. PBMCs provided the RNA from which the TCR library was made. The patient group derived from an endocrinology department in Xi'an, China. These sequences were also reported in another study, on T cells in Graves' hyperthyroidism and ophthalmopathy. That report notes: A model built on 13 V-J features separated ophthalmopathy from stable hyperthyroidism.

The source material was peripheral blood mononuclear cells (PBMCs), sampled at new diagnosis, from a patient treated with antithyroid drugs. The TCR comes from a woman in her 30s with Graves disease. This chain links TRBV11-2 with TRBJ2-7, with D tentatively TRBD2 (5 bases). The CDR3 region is CASSLQPPGLSEQYF. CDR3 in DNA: TGTGCCAGCAGCTTACAGCCGCCGGGGTTGAGCGAGCAGTACTTC. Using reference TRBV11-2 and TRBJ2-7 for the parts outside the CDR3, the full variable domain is EAGVAQSPRYKIIEKRQSVAFWCNPISGHATLYWYQQILGQGPKLLIQFQNNGVVDDSQLPKDRFSAERLKGVDSTLKIQPAKLEDSAVYLCASSLQPPGLSEQYFGPGTRLTVT.